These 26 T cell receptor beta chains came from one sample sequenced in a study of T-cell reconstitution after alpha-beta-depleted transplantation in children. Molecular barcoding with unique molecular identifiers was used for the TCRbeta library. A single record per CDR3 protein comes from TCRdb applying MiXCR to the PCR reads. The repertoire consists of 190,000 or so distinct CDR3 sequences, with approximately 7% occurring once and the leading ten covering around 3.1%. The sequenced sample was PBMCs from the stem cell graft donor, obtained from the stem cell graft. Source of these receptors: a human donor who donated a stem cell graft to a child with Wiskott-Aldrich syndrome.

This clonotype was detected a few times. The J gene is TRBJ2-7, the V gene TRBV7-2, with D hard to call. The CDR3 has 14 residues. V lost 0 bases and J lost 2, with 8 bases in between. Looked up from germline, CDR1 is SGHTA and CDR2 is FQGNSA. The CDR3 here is CASSLAPFAYEQYF. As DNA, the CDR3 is TGTGCCAGCAGCTTAGCGCCGTTCGCCTACGAGCAGTACTTC. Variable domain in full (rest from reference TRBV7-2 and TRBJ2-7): GAGVSQSPSNKVTEKGKDVELRCDPISGHTALYWYRQSLGQGLEFLIYFQGNSAPDKSGLPSDRFSAERTGGSVSTLTIQRTQQEDSAVYLCASSLAPFAYEQYFGPGTRLTVT.

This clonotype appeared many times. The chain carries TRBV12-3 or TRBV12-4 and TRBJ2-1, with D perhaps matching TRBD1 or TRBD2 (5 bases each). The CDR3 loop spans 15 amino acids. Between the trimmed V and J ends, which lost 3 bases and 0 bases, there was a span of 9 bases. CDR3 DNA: TGTGCCAGCAGTTTGGGGGAGAGCTCCTACAATGAGCAGTTCTTC. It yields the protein CASSLGESSYNEQFF.

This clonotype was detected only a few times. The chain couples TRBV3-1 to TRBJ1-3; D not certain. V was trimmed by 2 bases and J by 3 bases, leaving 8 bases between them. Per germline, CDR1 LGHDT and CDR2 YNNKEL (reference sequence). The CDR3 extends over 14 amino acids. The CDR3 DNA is TGTGCCAGCAGCCAATCCGGGGTTGGAAACACCATATATTTT. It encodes CASSQSGVGNTIYF.

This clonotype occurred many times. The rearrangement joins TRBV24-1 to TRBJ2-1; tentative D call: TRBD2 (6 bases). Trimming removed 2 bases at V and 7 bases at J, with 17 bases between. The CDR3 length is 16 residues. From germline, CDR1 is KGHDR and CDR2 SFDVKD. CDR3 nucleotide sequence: TGTGCCACCAGTGATTCGCCGGGGCTAGCGAGGAATGAGCAGTTCTTC. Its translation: CATSDSPGLARNEQFF.

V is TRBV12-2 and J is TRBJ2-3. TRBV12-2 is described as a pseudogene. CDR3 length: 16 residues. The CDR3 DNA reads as TGTGCAAGTCGCCCGCGTCATTTAGGTGGCACAGATACGCAGTATTTT. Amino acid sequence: CASRPRHLGGTDTQYF.

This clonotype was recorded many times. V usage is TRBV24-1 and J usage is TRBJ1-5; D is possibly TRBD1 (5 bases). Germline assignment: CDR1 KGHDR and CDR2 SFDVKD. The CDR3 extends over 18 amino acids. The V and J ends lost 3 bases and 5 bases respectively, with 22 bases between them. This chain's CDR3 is CATSDGPARQGFDQPQHF. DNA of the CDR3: TGTGCCACCAGTGATGGTCCGGCGCGGCAGGGATTTGATCAGCCCCAGCATTTT.

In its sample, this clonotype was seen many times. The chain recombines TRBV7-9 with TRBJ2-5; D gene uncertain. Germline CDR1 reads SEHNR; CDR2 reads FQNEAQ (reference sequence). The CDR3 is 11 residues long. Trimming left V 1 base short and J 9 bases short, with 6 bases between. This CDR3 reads CASSLEYPQYF. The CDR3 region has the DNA TGTGCCAGCAGCTTAGAATATCCCCAGTACTTC.

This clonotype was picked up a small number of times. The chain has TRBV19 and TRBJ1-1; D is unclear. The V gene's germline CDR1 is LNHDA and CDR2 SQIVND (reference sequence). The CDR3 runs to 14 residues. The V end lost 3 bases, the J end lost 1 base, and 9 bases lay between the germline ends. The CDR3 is CASSIGLGNTEAFF. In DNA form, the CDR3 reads TGTGCCAGTAGTATTGGGCTCGGGAACACTGAAGCTTTCTTT.

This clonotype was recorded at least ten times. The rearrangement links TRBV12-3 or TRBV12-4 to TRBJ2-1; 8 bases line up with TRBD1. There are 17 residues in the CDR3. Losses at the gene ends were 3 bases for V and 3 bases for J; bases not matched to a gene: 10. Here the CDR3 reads CASSFKAQGAFYNEQFF. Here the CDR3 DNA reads TGTGCCAGCAGTTTTAAGGCCCAGGGGGCTTTCTACAATGAGCAGTTCTTC.

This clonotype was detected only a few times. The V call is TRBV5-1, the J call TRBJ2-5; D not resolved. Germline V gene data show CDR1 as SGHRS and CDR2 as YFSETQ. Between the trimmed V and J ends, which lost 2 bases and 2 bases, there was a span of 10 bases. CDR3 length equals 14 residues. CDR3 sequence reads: CASSFSSGQETQYF. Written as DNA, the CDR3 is TGCGCCAGCAGCTTTTCGTCAGGTCAAGAGACCCAGTACTTC. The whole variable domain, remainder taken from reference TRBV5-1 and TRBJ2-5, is KAGVTQTPRYLIKTRGQQVTLSCSPISGHRSVSWYQQTPGQGLQFLFEYFSETQRNKGNFPGRFSGRQFSNSRSEMNVSTLELGDSALYLCASSFSSGQETQYFGPGTRLLVL.

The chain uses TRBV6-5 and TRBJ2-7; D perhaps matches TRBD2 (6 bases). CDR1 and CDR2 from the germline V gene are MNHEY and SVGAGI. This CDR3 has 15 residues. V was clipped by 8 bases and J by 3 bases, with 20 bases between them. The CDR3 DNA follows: TGTGCCAGCCGGGATTGGGAGGCTTTGGGCTACGAGCAGTACTTC. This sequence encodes CASRDWEALGYEQYF.

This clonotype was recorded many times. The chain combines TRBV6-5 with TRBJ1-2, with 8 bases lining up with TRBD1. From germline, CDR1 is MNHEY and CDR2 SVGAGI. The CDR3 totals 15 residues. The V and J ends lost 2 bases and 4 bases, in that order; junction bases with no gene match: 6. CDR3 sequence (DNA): TGTGCCAGCAGTTACCGTGGACAGGGACTCTATGGCTACACCTTC. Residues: CASSYRGQGLYGYTF.

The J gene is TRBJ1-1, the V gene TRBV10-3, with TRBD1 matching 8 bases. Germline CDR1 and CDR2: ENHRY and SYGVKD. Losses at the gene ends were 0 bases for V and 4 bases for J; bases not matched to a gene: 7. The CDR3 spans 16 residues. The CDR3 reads CAISESTDRGSTEAFF. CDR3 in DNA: TGTGCCATCAGTGAGTCGACAGACAGGGGTTCCACTGAAGCTTTCTTT.

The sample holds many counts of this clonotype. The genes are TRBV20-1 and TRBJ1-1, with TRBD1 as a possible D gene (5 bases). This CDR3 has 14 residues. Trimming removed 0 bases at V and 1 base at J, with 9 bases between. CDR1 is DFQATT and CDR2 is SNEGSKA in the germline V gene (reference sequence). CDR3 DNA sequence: TGCAGTGCTAGAGACGCAGGGACGAACACTGAAGCTTTCTTT. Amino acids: CSARDAGTNTEAFF.

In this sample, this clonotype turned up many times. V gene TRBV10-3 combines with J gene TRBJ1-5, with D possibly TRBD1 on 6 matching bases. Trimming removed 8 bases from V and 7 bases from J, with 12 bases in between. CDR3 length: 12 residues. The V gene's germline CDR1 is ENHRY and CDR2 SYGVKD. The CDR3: CAIAGAGQPQHF. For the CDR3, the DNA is TGTGCCATCGCAGGGGCGGGGCAGCCCCAGCATTTT.

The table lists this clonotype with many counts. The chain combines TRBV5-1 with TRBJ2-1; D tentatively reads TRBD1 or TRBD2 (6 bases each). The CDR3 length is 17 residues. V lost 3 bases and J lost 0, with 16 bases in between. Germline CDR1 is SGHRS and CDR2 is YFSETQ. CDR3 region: CASSSPSGGGSYNEQFF. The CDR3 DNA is TGCGCCAGCAGCTCCCCCTCTGGAGGGGGCTCCTACAATGAGCAGTTCTTC.

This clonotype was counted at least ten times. CDR3 residues: CASRLLADNEQFF. CDR3 DNA: TGTGCCAGCAGACTACTAGCGGACAATGAGCAGTTCTTC. The V gene is TRBV28, the J gene TRBJ2-1; 8 nucleotides agree with TRBD2. Germline V gives CDR1 MDHEN, CDR2 SYDVKM. The V gene end was trimmed by 6 bases and the J gene end by 5 bases; junction bases not matched to a gene: 3. The CDR3 has 13 amino acids.

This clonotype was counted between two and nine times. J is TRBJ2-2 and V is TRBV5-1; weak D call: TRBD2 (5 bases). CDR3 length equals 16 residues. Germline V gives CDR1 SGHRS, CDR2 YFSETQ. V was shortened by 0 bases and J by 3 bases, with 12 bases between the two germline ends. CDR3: CASSLASPGYTGELFF. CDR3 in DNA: TGCGCCAGCAGCTTGGCCAGCCCGGGGTACACCGGGGAGCTGTTTTTT.

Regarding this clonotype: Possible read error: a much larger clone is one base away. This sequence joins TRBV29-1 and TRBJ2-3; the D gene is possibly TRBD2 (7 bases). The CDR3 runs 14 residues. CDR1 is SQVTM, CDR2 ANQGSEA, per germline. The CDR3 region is CSVEAGAVTYTQYF. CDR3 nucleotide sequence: TGCAGCGTTGAGGCGGGGGCCGTCACATATACGCAGTATTTT.

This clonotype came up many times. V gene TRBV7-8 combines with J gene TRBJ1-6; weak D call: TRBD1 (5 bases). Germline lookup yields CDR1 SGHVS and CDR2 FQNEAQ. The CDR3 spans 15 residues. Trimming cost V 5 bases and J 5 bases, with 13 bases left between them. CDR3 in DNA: TGTGCCAGCAGCCCCCGGGGACGGAATAATTCACCCCTCCACTTT. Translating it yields CASSPRGRNNSPLHF.

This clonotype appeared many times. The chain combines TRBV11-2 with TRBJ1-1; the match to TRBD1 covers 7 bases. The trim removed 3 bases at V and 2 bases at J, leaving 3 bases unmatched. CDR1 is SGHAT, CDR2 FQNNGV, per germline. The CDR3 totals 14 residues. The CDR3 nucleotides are TGTGCCAGCAGCTTCGACAGGGTAAACACTGAAGCTTTCTTT. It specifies CASSFDRVNTEAFF.

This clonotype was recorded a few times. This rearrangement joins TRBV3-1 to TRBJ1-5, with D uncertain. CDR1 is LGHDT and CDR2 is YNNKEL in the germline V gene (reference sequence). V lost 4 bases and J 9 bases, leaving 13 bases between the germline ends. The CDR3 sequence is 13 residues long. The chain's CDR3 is CASSLLGEGPQHF. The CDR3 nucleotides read TGTGCCAGCAGCCTCTTGGGAGAGGGGCCCCAGCATTTT.

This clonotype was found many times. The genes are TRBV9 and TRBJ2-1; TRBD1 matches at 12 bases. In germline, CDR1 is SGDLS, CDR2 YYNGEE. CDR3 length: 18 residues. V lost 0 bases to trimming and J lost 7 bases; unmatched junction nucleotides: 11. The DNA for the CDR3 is TGTGCCAGCAGCGTAGAGGTGGGGGGACAGGGGGCTCGGAATGAGCAGTTCTTC. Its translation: CASSVEVGGQGARNEQFF.

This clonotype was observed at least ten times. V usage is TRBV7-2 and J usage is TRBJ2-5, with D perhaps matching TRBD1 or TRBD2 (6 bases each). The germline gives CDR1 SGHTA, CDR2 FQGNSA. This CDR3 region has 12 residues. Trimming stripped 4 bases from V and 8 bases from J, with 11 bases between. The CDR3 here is CASSSVGGTQYF. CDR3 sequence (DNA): TGTGCCAGCAGCTCCGTGGGGGGCACCCAGTACTTC.

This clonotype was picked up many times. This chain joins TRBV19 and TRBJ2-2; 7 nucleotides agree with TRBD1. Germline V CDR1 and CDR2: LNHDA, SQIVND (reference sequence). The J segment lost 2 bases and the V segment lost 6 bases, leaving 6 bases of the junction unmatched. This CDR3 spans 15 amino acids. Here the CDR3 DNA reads TGTGCCAGTAGCGACAGGGTTCGAAACACCGGGGAGCTGTTTTTT. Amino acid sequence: CASSDRVRNTGELFF.

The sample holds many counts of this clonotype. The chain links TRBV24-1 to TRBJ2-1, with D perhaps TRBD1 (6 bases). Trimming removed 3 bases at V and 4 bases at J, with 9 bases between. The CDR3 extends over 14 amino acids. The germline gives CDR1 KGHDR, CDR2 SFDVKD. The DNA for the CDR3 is TGTGCCACCAGTGATGTGGGACAATACAATGAGCAGTTCTTC. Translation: CATSDVGQYNEQFF.